Each of the 14 T cell receptor beta chains below was sequenced from the same sample in a study of blood T cell repertoires in COVID-19. Measured with immunoSEQ multiplex PCR; TCRdb has only the in-frame clones, and not every one. The profile shows 180,000 or so clones, around 78% of them singletons. Sequencing used PBMCs or T cells enriched from blood (not recorded which). The receptors come from a woman aged 45-65 years who had recovered from COVID-19.

This clone was counted once. The chain joins TRBV2 to TRBJ1-5, with 8 bases lining up with TRBD1. With V trimmed by 1 base and J by 4 bases, 6 bases remained unmatched. This CDR3 region has 16 residues. Germline loops: CDR1 SNHLY, CDR2 FYNNEI. CDR3 protein: CASSEGSGGANQPQHF. CDR3 nucleotide sequence: TGTGCCAGCAGTGAAGGATCAGGGGGCGCGAATCAGCCCCAGCATTTT.

CDR3: CASQHGGIYGYTF. CDR3 coding DNA: TGTGCCAGCCAGCATGGAGGAATCTATGGCTACACCTTC. This chain uses TRBV7-2 with TRBJ1-2; no reliable D call. CDR3 length equals 13 residues. Trimming shortened V by 8 bases and J by 4 bases, and 14 bases separated the two germline ends. CDR1 and CDR2 from the germline V gene are SGHTA and FQGNSA.

This chain links TRBV10-1 with TRBJ2-2; possibly TRBD2 for D (6 bases). The V gene's germline CDR1 is WNHNN and CDR2 SYGVQD (reference sequence). This CDR3 is built from 14 residues. With 10 bases removed from V and 3 bases from J, the gap between germline ends came to 15 bases. The CDR3 is CATRKCGDTGELFF. DNA for the CDR3: TGCGCCACCCGGAAATGCGGGGACACCGGGGAGCTGTTTTTT.

This clone was seen a single time. CDR3: CASSFKGLAGGDEQYV. Written as DNA, the CDR3 is TGTGCCAGCAGCTTTAAAGGGCTAGCGGGAGGCGACGAGCAGTACGTC. The chain joins TRBV5-4 to TRBJ2-7; 11 bases line up with TRBD2. Per germline, CDR1 SGHNT and CDR2 YYREEE (reference sequence). The junction had 9 bases not matched to a gene; V was cut back by 2 bases and J by 5 bases. The CDR3 spans 16 residues.

This clone was detected only a few times. DNA of the CDR3: TGTGCCAGCAGTGAATCCCTAAACACCATATATTTT. Its protein product is CASSESLNTIYF. This sequence joins TRBV25-1 and TRBJ1-3; D ambiguous. V shed 1 base and J shed 6 bases, with 4 bases lying between them. The CDR3 loop spans 12 amino acids. CDR1 and CDR2 (germline): MGHDK, SYGVNS.

The chain combines TRBV2 with TRBJ1-2, with 8 positions matching TRBD1. The junction had 5 bases not matched to a gene; V was cut back by 8 bases and J by 3 bases. Germline lookup yields CDR1 SNHLY and CDR2 FYNNEI. There are 13 residues in the CDR3. Written as DNA, the CDR3 is TGTGCCAGCCGGACAGGGTGGGACTATGGCTACACCTTC. This encodes CASRTGWDYGYTF.

This clone was picked up one time. The chain has TRBV6-1 and TRBJ1-2; 7 bases map to TRBD1. The CDR3 contains 15 residues. J was trimmed by 5 bases and V by 2 bases; bases with no gene match: 8. Germline V CDR1 and CDR2: MNHNS, SASEGT. The CDR3 DNA sequence: TGTGCCAGCAGTGAACAACAGGGGAACGCGTATGGCTACACCTTC. Its protein product is CASSEQQGNAYGYTF.

This chain uses TRBV2 with TRBJ2-5; 9 bases line up with TRBD2. The CDR3 is 14 residues long. The germline V gene encodes CDR1 SNHLY and CDR2 FYNNEI. J was trimmed by 5 bases and V by 8 bases; bases with no gene match: 9. The DNA for the CDR3 is TGTGCCAGCCGCCGCGGGGGGGCCAGGGAGACCCAGTACTTC. Protein product: CASRRGGARETQYF.

The chain joins TRBV11-3 to TRBJ1-4; D gene uncertain. The V gene's germline CDR1 is SGHNT and CDR2 YENEEA. The CDR3 extends over 16 amino acids. The germline V and J ends were trimmed by 1 base and 4 bases, with 13 bases remaining between them. CDR3 in DNA: TGTGCCAGCAGCTTAGGGTTTTTCCCGGGTAATGAAAAACTGTTTTTT. It specifies CASSLGFFPGNEKLFF.

The genes are TRBV2 and TRBJ2-4, with D possibly TRBD2 on 6 matching bases. V lost 7 bases and J lost 0, with 16 bases in between. The CDR3 is 16 residues long. Germline-derived CDR1 and CDR2 are SNHLY and FYNNEI. The CDR3 DNA reads as TGTGCCAGCATCCCCCGGGGAGGTTTAGCCAAAAACATTCAGTACTTC. Residues: CASIPRGGLAKNIQYF.

V gene TRBV7-2 combines with J gene TRBJ2-4; weak D call: TRBD2 (5 bases). Trimming took 1 base from V and 4 from J, leaving 14 bases between them. Germline assignment: CDR1 SGHTA and CDR2 FQGNSA. This CDR3 spans 16 amino acids. In DNA form, the CDR3 reads TGTGCCAGCAGCTTAGGGCTAGAGGGCGCGAAAAACATTCAGTACTTC. This translates into CASSLGLEGAKNIQYF.

V gene TRBV5-6 combines with J gene TRBJ2-6; TRBD2 might be the D (5 bases). Germline V gene lookup returns CDR1 SGHDT and CDR2 YYEEEE. Trimming stripped 2 bases from V and 4 bases from J, with 10 bases between. This CDR3 has 15 amino acids. The CDR3 coding sequence is TGTGCCAGCAGCTTTCGGGGTTCAGGGGCCAACGTCCTGACTTTC. Residues: CASSFRGSGANVLTF.

The rearrangement joins TRBV6-5 to TRBJ2-7; D is perhaps TRBD2 (6 bases). The CDR3 has 15 amino acids. The germline V gene encodes CDR1 MNHEY and CDR2 SVGAGI. With 6 bases removed from V and 1 base from J, the gap between germline ends came to 16 bases. The CDR3 DNA sequence: TGTGCCAGCAGCAGGGAGGATTCCCCTTCCTACGAGCAGTACGTC. Its protein product is CASSREDSPSYEQYV.

The chain combines TRBV7-9 with TRBJ2-2, with D possibly being TRBD2 (7 bases). The germline gives CDR1 SEHNR, CDR2 FQNEAQ (reference sequence). CDR3 length: 15 amino acids. Trimming cost V 10 bases and J 4 bases, with 19 bases left between them. The CDR3 spells CATFSRGASTGELFF. The CDR3 region has the DNA TGTGCCACCTTTTCTCGGGGGGCAAGCACCGGGGAGCTGTTTTTT.